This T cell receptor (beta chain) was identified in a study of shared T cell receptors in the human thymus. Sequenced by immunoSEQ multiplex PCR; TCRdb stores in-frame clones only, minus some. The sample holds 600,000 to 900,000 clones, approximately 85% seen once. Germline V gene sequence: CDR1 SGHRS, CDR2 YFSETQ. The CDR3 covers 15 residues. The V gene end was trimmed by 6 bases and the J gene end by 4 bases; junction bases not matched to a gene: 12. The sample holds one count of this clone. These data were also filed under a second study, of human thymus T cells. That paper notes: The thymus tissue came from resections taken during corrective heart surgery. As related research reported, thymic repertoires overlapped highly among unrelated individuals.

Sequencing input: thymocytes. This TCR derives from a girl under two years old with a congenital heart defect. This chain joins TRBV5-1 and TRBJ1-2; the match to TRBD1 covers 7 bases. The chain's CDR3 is CASTLGGAGGYGYTF. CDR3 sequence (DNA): TGCGCCAGCACTCTGGGTGGGGCAGGGGGCTATGGCTACACCTTC.